This T cell receptor (beta chain) came from a study of molecular identifiers for immune sequencing clone quantification (dated 2018 in TCRdb). With regard to the full study: For a replicate experiment, the RNA from either approximately 20,000 or 100,000 naive CD8 T cells was divided into five aliquots, and four of those aliquots went on to sequencing. The study was a methods study using CD8 T cells to benchmark molecular-identifier clustering-based TCR repertoire sequencing (MIDCIRS) and TCR RNA copy counting.

What the authors observed across the whole study: Highly expanded clone sizes could be underestimated because identical TCR molecules may share a barcode. A single cell's worth of spiked-in Jurkat TCR RNA was reported detectable even among 850,000 to 1,000,000 naive CD8 T cells. Modeling estimated approximately 3 recovered TCR RNA copies per cell, compared with approximately 9.5 by digital PCR, which implies approximately 30% capture efficiency. In CMV-specific effector cells, clones with more than 20 RNA copies contained over 97% of molecules, whereas in naive cells such clones contained under 1% of molecules. When barcode sub-clustering was not used, chimeric consensus sequences inflated TCR diversity, with chimeras reaching as high as 47%. The naive libraries included spiked-in Jurkat TCR RNA (about ten copies' worth), and this RNA is not part of the donor repertoire.

This clonotype came up many times. The clone's antigen remains unknown. No clone much larger than this one lies a single base away; base qualities are absent. Libraries of naive CD8 T cells were generated from around 20,000 to 1,000,000 sorted cells, with 10%, 30% or 50% of the purified RNA used. On a BD FACSAria II, naive CD8 T cells were FACS-sorted as CD8+CD4-CCR7+CD45RA+ and collected into RLT Plus buffer. To test detection sensitivity, Jurkat RNA equal to approximately ten TCR copies was added to samples of about 20,000-1,000,000 naive CD8 T cells. CD8 T cells were enriched using RosetteSep CD8+ T Cell Enrichment Cocktail and Ficoll-Paque, and the enriched cells then underwent ACK red cell lysis. The library was built by means of PCR. The listed sequencing device is NextSeq 500. Preparation of bulk TCR libraries followed a previously described approach, with the TCR primers listed in Table S5. The Qiagen AllPrep DNA/RNA kit was used to purify total RNA. Before analysis, reads from multiple sequencing runs of one library were combined. The study's own analysis went as follows. Only reads with exact TCR constant sequence were kept, trimmed to 150 nt, and grouped by their 12-nt molecular barcodes. Reads inside each barcode group were sub-clustered using a 15% Levenshtein threshold, and a quality-weighted consensus sequence was constructed for each RNA molecule. Non-functional sequences were discarded, and so were lower-count sequences lying one edit away from another sequence. Barcode sub-clusters with fewer than 20% of the maximum read count were removed, based on fitting two negative binomial distributions. The public reads were quality trimmed at Q25 with fastp and then assembled into clones with MiXCR by TCRdb, keeping productive beta chains. Each CDR3 protein gets just one entry, which takes the most common genes and DNA from the rows behind it. It is TCRdb's table, rather than the study itself, that gives the V and J calls and clone size. A total of about half a million distinct CDR3 sequences appear in this sample, roughly 24% of them only once. 0.7% to 0.9% of the sample belongs to the ten largest clones.

Sequencing was carried out using naive CD8+ T cells from blood, with Jurkat cell RNA spiked in. This specimen's cell subset or site label, per the study, means: FACS-sorted CD8+CD4-CCR7+CD45RA+ naive T cells. The receptor was isolated from a human donor in good health. Some libraries in this study had Jurkat cell RNA spiked in.

The DNA sequence is TGTGCCAGCAGCTGGGTTCCGGGACAGGGTCTTGGCTACACCTTC. Translation gives CASSWVPGQGLGYTF. The chain joins TRBV7-9 to TRBJ1-2; 9 central bases correspond to TRBD1. The CDR3 sequence holds 15 residues, the cysteine and phenylalanine included. Here the CDR3 DNA is all that survives: 45 bases in frame from base 1. Taken from the germline V gene (reference sequence), the CDR1 and CDR2 loops are SEHNR and FQNEAQ. Relative to germline, V is missing 4 bases and J is missing 7 bases, with 10 bases of the junction outside any gene match.